This T cell receptor beta chain originates from a study of blood T cell repertoires in COVID-19. Whole-study context: COVID-19 samples collected from the United States, Italy and Spain covered acute and convalescent phases. PBMCs, B-cell-depleted T cells, or T cells provided the cDNA or gDNA that made up the material.

Methods used by the authors: Nucleated cell number was recorded as an estimate derived from reference gene primer amplification. The protocol was immunoSEQ multiplex PCR, while the TCRdb copy is restricted to in-frame clones and leaves out a portion. D and trimming were read from the DNA, whereas the V and J calls and clone size are those reported in that table. The repertoire has under 170,000 clones, 84% of them found once; the top ten carry less than 2.5%. This TCR came from a man between 65 and 85 years old with acute or convalescent COVID-19. Sequenced sample: peripheral blood.

The CDR3 DNA reads TGTGCCAGTAGCCCGACAGGGGATGACTATGGCTACACCTTC. Translating gives CASSPTGDDYGYTF. This chain joins TRBV19 and TRBJ1-2; 8 nucleotides agree with TRBD1. J was trimmed by 3 bases and V by 6 bases; bases with no gene match: 6. This CDR3 has 14 amino acids. Germline V gene data show CDR1 as LNHDA and CDR2 as SQIVND (reference sequence).